These T cell receptor beta chains were read from a single sample in a study of cytomegalovirus exposure and HLA in healthy donors. Generated by immunoSEQ multiplex PCR, the TCRdb table keeps only in-frame clones and is missing some. The data contain hundreds of thousands of clones, 87% of them singletons. The specimen sequenced was PBMCs. The receptors stem from a man aged 18 to 35 in good health and CMV-seropositive. The CDR3 runs from the conserved cysteine through the conserved F or W. The D gene is left open where the match is weak. Size values are once, few and many counts, or a class for expanded clones, and some rows have none.

v_call	d_call	clone_size	j_call	cdr3_nt	cdr3_aa
TRBV27	TRBD2	.	TRBJ2-3	TGTGCCAGCAGTGTTCCCAGGACTAGCGGGAAGGGGAACACAGATACGCAGTATTTT	CASSVPRTSGKGNTDTQYF
TRBV28	.	.	TRBJ1-5	TGTGCCAGCAGTCCCCGCGGACGCTCCCCCTATCAGCCCCAGCATTTT	CASSPRGRSPYQPQHF
TRBV2	.	.	TRBJ2-1	TGTGCCAGCAGTTCGGACGGCAATGAGCAGTTCTTC	CASSSDGNEQFF
TRBV10-2	.	.	TRBJ2-5	TGCGCCAAATATAGTAAGGCGGAGACCCAGTACTTC	CAKYSKAETQYF
TRBV6-1	TRBD1	.	TRBJ2-7	TGTGCCAGCAGTGAACTAGACAGGGCCGCTAAGCAGTACTTC	CASSELDRAAKQYF
TRBV4-2	.	.	TRBJ2-1	TGTGCCAGCAGCCAACAAAGCTCCTACAATGAGCAGTTCTTC	CASSQQSSYNEQFF
TRBV6-5	.	few	TRBJ2-1	TGTGCCAGCAGTCCCTCGACTGCCGGGGGCAATGAGCAGTTCTTC	CASSPSTAGGNEQFF
TRBV25-1	TRBD1	.	TRBJ2-7	TGTGCCAGCAGTGAATCCGGGACAGGTTACGAGCAGTACTTC	CASSESGTGYEQYF
TRBV5-1	TRBD2	.	TRBJ2-5	TGCGCCAGCAGCAAGGAGGGGAGCGGGGGGACCCAGTACTTC	CASSKEGSGGTQYF
TRBV28	.	.	TRBJ2-5	TGTGCCAGCAGTTCTCCGGGACTCGAACAAAACCCGTACTTC	CASSSPGLEQNPYF
TRBV6-1	TRBD2	.	TRBJ2-7	TGTGCCAGCAGTACGGGACTAGCGGGATTAGAGCAGTACTTC	CASSTGLAGLEQYF
TRBV7-2	TRBD2	.	TRBJ2-3	TGTGCCACCCTGAGAGGGGCGGGAGAGGATACGCAGTATTTT	CATLRGAGEDTQYF
TRBV9	.	.	TRBJ2-3	TGTGCCAGCAGCGGTAGATCGGGAGCCTCAGATACGCAGTATTTT	CASSGRSGASDTQYF
TRBV5-1	.	.	TRBJ1-5	TGCGCCAGCAGCTTGGCCCCGGGAGGGAATCAGCCCCAGCATTTT	CASSLAPGGNQPQHF
TRBV9	.	.	TRBJ2-7	TGTGCCAGCAGCCTAGGGTCGGGACTGAGGGAGCAGTACTTC	CASSLGSGLREQYF
TRBV9	TRBD2	.	TRBJ2-2	TGTGCCAGCAGCTCGACTAGCGGGATGGCTGCCGGGGAGCTGTTTTTT	CASSSTSGMAAGELFF
TRBV5-1	TRBD1	.	TRBJ1-3	TGCGCCAGCAGCTCCACGACTTGGACAGGGGCTAGCTCTGGAAACACCATATATTTT	CASSSTTWTGASSGNTIYF
TRBV6-5	.	.	TRBJ2-5	TGTGCCAGCAGGACTGGGGGATGGGAGACCCAGTACTTC	CASRTGGWETQYF
TRBV5-1	.	.	TRBJ2-1	TGCGCCAGCAGCTTGTGGGTAGCGGAGGCCCATGAGCAGTTCTTC	CASSLWVAEAHEQFF
TRBV11-3	.	once	TRBJ2-4	TGTGCCAGCAGCTTAGATACCAGGGTGACCAAAAACATTCAGTACTTC	CASSLDTRVTKNIQYF